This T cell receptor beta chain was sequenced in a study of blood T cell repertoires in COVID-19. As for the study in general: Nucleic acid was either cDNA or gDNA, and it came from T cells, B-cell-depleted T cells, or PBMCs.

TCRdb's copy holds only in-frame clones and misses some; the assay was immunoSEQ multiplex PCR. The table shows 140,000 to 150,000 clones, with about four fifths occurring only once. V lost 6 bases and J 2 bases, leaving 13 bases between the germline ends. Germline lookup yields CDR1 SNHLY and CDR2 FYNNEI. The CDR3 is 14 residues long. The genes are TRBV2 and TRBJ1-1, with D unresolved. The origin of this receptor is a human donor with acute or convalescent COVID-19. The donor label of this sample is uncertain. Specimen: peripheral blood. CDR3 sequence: CASSLGRSNTEAFF. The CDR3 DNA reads TGTGCCAGCAGCCTGGGCCGGTCAAACACTGAAGCTTTCTTT.